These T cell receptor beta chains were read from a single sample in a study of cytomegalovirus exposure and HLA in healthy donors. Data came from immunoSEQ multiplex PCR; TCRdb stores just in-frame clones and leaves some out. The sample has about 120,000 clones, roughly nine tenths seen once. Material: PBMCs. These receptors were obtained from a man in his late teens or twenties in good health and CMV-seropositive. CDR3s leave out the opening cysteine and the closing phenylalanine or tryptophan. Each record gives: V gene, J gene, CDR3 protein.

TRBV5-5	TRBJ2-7	ASSSRDPYEQY
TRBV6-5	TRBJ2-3	ASSLTYTSTDTQY
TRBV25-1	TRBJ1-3	ASSDVRSGNTIY
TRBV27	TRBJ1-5	ASSTSTGAQPQH
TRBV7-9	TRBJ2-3	ASSLVGGDTDTQY
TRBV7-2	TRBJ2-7	ASSSLAGGREQY
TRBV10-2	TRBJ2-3	ASRLMAGTDTQY
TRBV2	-	ASQRPPTVYEQY
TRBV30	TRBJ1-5	AWSLGGLLNNQPQH
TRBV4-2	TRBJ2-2	ASSQDLQGVAGELF
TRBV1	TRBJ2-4	TSSYGLAGGPLAKNIQY
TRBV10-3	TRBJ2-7	AISATLAGETYEQY
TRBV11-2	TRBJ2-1	ASSSTPPRGQF
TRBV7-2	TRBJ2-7	ASSLIGQRPYEQY
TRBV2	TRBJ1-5	ASRIQGARQPQH
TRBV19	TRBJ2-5	ASSRTSGDLQETQY